The 30 T cell receptor beta chains reported below all come from one sample, sequenced in a study of shared clonotypes between healthy human individuals. Profiling relied on immunoSEQ multiplex PCR, and the TCRdb table lists in-frame clones only, not all of them. The sample includes millions of clones, 93% of them seen just once. Naive CD8 populations comprised CD45RO-negative cells positively selected for CCR7, excluding terminally differentiated effector memory CD45RA+ cells. Sequencing was carried out using naive CD8+ T cells from PBMCs. These receptors were collected from a man between 18 and 35 years old in good health. Some clones in this sample may be carry-over from other donors' samples.

This chain's CDR3 is CASPSKQGGDETQYF. CDR3 nucleotide sequence: TGTGCCAGCCCCAGTAAACAGGGAGGTGACGAGACCCAGTACTTC. The V gene is TRBV2, the J gene TRBJ2-5, with D perhaps being TRBD1 or TRBD2 (6 bases each). Looked up from germline, CDR1 is SNHLY and CDR2 is FYNNEI. Deletions cut 8 bases from V and 5 bases from J, with 21 bases between. The CDR3 is 15 amino acids.

On this clone: At one of its ends the junction is not consistent with the germline gene, which may arise from a read error. V is TRBV27 and J is TRBJ2-1; no definite D call. The CDR3 sequence is 14 residues long. Germline lookup yields CDR1 MNHEY and CDR2 SMNVEV (reference sequence). CDR3 amino acids: CASRLSPRHVGQFF. CDR3 nucleotides: TGTGCCAGCAGATTATCCCCAAGGCACGTAGGGCAGTTCTTC.

This chain links TRBV28 with TRBJ1-5; 10 nucleotides line up with TRBD1. V shed 4 bases and J 5 bases; nucleotides not matched to a gene: 8. Germline CDR1 reads MDHEN; CDR2 reads SYDVKM. The length of the CDR3 is 16 residues. The CDR3 protein is CASSSLLGTGDQPQHF. The CDR3, as DNA: TGTGCCAGCAGTTCACTCTTAGGGACAGGGGATCAGCCCCAGCATTTT.

The rearrangement joins TRBV6-1 to TRBJ2-7; TRBD1 might be the D (6 bases). Trimming stripped 2 bases from V and 4 bases from J, with 15 bases between. The CDR3 is 15 amino acids. Germline loops: CDR1 MNHNS, CDR2 SASEGT. CDR3 residues: CASSENRVQGYEQYF. The CDR3 nucleotides read TGTGCCAGCAGTGAAAACCGGGTACAGGGATACGAGCAGTACTTC.

This clone was picked up one time. V gene TRBV18 combines with J gene TRBJ2-1; D is tentatively TRBD1 or TRBD2 (5 bases each). CDR3 length: 15 residues. CDR1 is KGHSH and CDR2 is LQKENI in the germline V gene. The V end lost 4 bases, the J end lost 6 bases, and 16 bases lay between the germline ends. Here the CDR3 DNA reads TGTGCCAGCTCACTCGGCCAGGGACGGATCAATGAGCAGTTCTTC. The encoded protein is CASSLGQGRINEQFF. The variable domain in full, with the rest retrieved from reference TRBV18 and TRBJ2-1, is NAGVMQNPRHLVRRRGQEARLRCSPMKGHSHVYWYRQLPEEGLKFMVYLQKENIIDESGMPKERFSAEFPKEGPSILRIQQVVRGDSAAYFCASSLGQGRINEQFFGPGTRLTVL.

This chain uses TRBV27 with TRBJ2-1; possibly TRBD2 for D (5 bases). This CDR3 contains 15 residues. The germline gives CDR1 MNHEY, CDR2 SMNVEV (reference sequence). Trimming shortened V by 5 bases and J by 5 bases, and 16 bases separated the two germline ends. CDR3 loop: CASSSWSAEDNEQFF. The CDR3 DNA is TGTGCCAGCAGTAGTTGGTCAGCGGAGGACAATGAGCAGTTCTTC.

V gene TRBV30 combines with J gene TRBJ2-2; 7 positions agree with TRBD1. This CDR3 comprises 13 residues. The ends lost 8 bases at V and 7 bases at J; junction bases unmatched: 10. CDR1 and CDR2 (germline): GTSNPN, SVGIG (reference sequence). The CDR3 DNA reads as TGTGCCGCAGAGGGGACAGATGACGGGGAGCTGTTTTTT. This translates into CAAEGTDDGELFF.

The chain combines TRBV11-2 with TRBJ2-5; 8 bases match TRBD2. The V gene's germline CDR1 is SGHAT and CDR2 FQNNGV. CDR3 length: 16 amino acids. Trimming at V came to 3 bases and at J to 5 bases, leaving 11 bases not matched to a gene. CDR3 nucleotides: TGTGCCAGCAGCTTCTTTCGGGAGGGCCCTCTGGAGACCCAGTACTTC. Translated, it gives CASSFFREGPLETQYF.

The chain joins TRBV7-2 to TRBJ1-5, with D perhaps TRBD1 (5 bases). V was trimmed by 0 bases and J by 7 bases, leaving 13 bases between them. Germline-derived CDR1 and CDR2 are SGHTA and FQGNSA. CDR3 length: 15 amino acids. The CDR3 nucleotides are TGTGCCAGCAGCTTAGCGGGGGGTATCATCCAGCCCCAGCATTTT. Protein sequence: CASSLAGGIIQPQHF.

In this sample, this clone turned up once. This sequence joins TRBV6-4 and TRBJ2-3; 12 nucleotides match TRBD2. V lost 2 bases to trimming and J lost 2 bases; unmatched junction nucleotides: 5. From germline, CDR1 is MRHNA and CDR2 SNTAGT. This CDR3 comprises 17 residues. The CDR3 loop is CASSDPGLAGSTDTQYF. The CDR3 bases are TGTGCCAGCAGTGACCCGGGACTAGCGGGTTCCACAGATACGCAGTATTTT.

This chain uses TRBV10-3 with TRBJ1-2, with D possibly being TRBD1 (6 bases). Germline V CDR1 and CDR2: ENHRY, SYGVKD. The CDR3 is made up of 15 amino acids. V was cut by 4 bases and J by 6 bases, with 18 bases left in between. CDR3 nucleotide sequence: TGTGCCATCAGTGGCACAGGGAGCGCCGGGAATGGCTACACCTTC. It specifies CAISGTGSAGNGYTF.

The V and J genes are TRBV7-2 and TRBJ2-7; D unclear. The V gene's germline CDR1 is SGHTA and CDR2 FQGNSA. This CDR3 is built from 10 residues. V was trimmed by 8 bases and J by 2 bases, leaving 4 bases between them. In DNA, the CDR3 is TGTGCCAGCGTCCCCTACGAGCAGTACTTC. This codes for CASVPYEQYF.

The V gene is TRBV18, the J gene TRBJ2-1, with 11 bases lining up with TRBD2. This CDR3 has 18 amino acids. From germline, CDR1 is KGHSH and CDR2 LQKENI. V was pared by 2 bases and J by 1 base, with 7 bases of the junction left unmatched. The CDR3 DNA follows: TGTGCCAGCTCACCAACCGTCCTAGCGGGAGGATCCTACAATGAGCAGTTCTTC. Translated, it gives CASSPTVLAGGSYNEQFF.

This chain uses TRBV19 with TRBJ2-5; perhaps D is TRBD1 or TRBD2 (5 bases each). This CDR3 has 13 residues. The V end was cut by 4 bases, the J end by 9 bases, with 15 bases between. The germline CDR1 and CDR2 sequences are LNHDA and SQIVND (reference sequence). This CDR3 reads CASSNGLGQAQYF. The CDR3 DNA is TGTGCCAGTAGTAATGGACTGGGGCAGGCCCAGTACTTC.

The V gene is TRBV9, the J gene TRBJ2-1; 11 positions agree with TRBD2. Germline-derived CDR1 and CDR2 are SGDLS and YYNGEE. The CDR3 is made up of 14 amino acids. The J segment lost 6 bases and the V segment lost 4 bases, leaving 3 bases of the junction unmatched. This chain's CDR3 is CASSIAGGPNEQFF. CDR3 in DNA: TGTGCCAGCAGCATAGCGGGAGGGCCCAATGAGCAGTTCTTC. The full variable domain, completed using reference TRBV9 and TRBJ2-1, is DSGVTQTPKHLITATGQRVTLRCSPRSGDLSVYWYQQSLDQGLQFLIQYYNGEERAKGNILERFSAQQFPDLHSELNLSSLELGDSALYFCASSIAGGPNEQFFGPGTRLTVL.

This clone occurred a few times. The V and J genes are TRBV2 and TRBJ1-4; D call uncertain. Deletions cut 8 bases from V and 4 bases from J, with 2 bases between. Germline V gives CDR1 SNHLY, CDR2 FYNNEI. This CDR3 has 10 amino acids. The CDR3 nucleotides read TGTGCCAGCGGTAATGAAAAACTGTTTTTT. As protein: CASGNEKLFF.

V usage is TRBV7-8 and J usage is TRBJ2-7; TRBD1 is a possible D gene (5 bases). CDR3 length equals 15 residues. V lost 0 bases, J lost 3 bases, and 12 bases lay in between. Germline V gives CDR1 SGHVS, CDR2 FQNEAQ. CDR3 amino acids: CASSLAVGPSYEQYF. The CDR3 DNA sequence: TGTGCCAGCAGCTTAGCGGTGGGGCCTAGCTACGAGCAGTACTTC.

V gene TRBV9 combines with J gene TRBJ2-7, with D perhaps TRBD2 (6 bases). The ends were cut back, 3 bases at V and 2 bases at J, with 15 bases in the middle. This CDR3 is 15 amino acids long. CDR1 is SGDLS, CDR2 YYNGEE, per germline. The DNA of the CDR3 is TGTGCCAGCAGCGACCGGGACTCTACAACCTACGAGCAGTACTTC. It yields the protein CASSDRDSTTYEQYF.

V usage is TRBV9 and J usage is TRBJ2-1; D not resolved. In germline, CDR1 is SGDLS, CDR2 YYNGEE. Trimming shortened V by 4 bases and J by 5 bases, and 4 bases separated the two germline ends. The CDR3 loop spans 11 amino acids. CDR3 loop: CASSTNNEQFF. CDR3 coding DNA: TGTGCCAGCAGCACAAACAATGAGCAGTTCTTC.

The CDR3 reads CAISPPRREGHDTQYF. The CDR3 nucleotides are TGTGCCATCAGTCCCCCCCGGCGGGAGGGCCATGATACGCAGTATTTT. V is TRBV10-3 and J is TRBJ2-3; the match to TRBD2 covers 9 bases. Losses at the gene ends were 5 bases for V and 6 bases for J; bases not matched to a gene: 12. This CDR3 has 16 residues. Germline CDR1 reads ENHRY; CDR2 reads SYGVKD.

This clone appeared once. The chain combines TRBV7-9 with TRBJ2-5; 9 positions agree with TRBD1. The V and J ends lost 8 bases and 4 bases, in that order; junction bases with no gene match: 14. From germline, CDR1 is SEHNR and CDR2 FQNEAQ (reference sequence). This CDR3 has 16 amino acids. CDR3 nucleotide sequence: TGTGCCAGCGGTTTTCTGGAGGGACAGGGAGGAGAGACCCAGTACTTC. Translated: CASGFLEGQGGETQYF.

CDR3 amino acids: CASSPTTGNTDTQYF. DNA of the CDR3: TGTGCCAGCAGTCCGACGACAGGAAACACAGATACGCAGTATTTT. The rearrangement uses TRBV27 and TRBJ2-3; possible D gene TRBD1, 6 bases. Trimming left V 5 bases short and J 2 bases short, with 14 bases between. CDR3 size: 15 residues. Germline V gene data show CDR1 as MNHEY and CDR2 as SMNVEV (reference sequence).

The chain has TRBV29-1 and TRBJ2-1; D is possibly TRBD2 (6 bases). Trimming cost V 3 bases and J 5 bases, with 17 bases left between them. The CDR3 runs to 15 residues. From germline, CDR1 is SQVTM and CDR2 ANQGSEA. The CDR3 sequence: CSVDWQRVFNNEQFF. The CDR3 DNA sequence: TGCAGCGTTGACTGGCAGCGGGTTTTCAACAATGAGCAGTTCTTC.

The gene calls are TRBV28 and TRBJ2-3, with TRBD2 identical over 7 bases. With 5 bases clipped from V and 10 bases from J, the junction kept 9 bases outside the gene matches. The CDR3 spans 13 residues. Per germline, CDR1 MDHEN and CDR2 SYDVKM. The DNA for the CDR3 is TGTGCCAGCAGTCCGTATAGCGGGTTGGCGCAGTATTTT. It encodes CASSPYSGLAQYF.

This clone was observed once. The V gene is TRBV5-5, the J gene TRBJ2-7; weak D call: TRBD1 (5 bases). CDR1 and CDR2 from the germline V gene are SGHKS and YYEKEE (reference sequence). The CDR3 consists of 12 residues. V was trimmed by 2 bases and J by 6 bases, leaving 9 bases between them. Here the CDR3 reads CASSFTGSEQYF. In DNA, the CDR3 is TGTGCCAGCAGCTTCACAGGATCCGAGCAGTACTTC.

The gene calls are TRBV11-2 and TRBJ2-7; 8 nucleotides agree with TRBD2. The CDR3 runs to 15 residues. V lost 5 bases to trimming and J lost 4 bases; unmatched junction nucleotides: 10. Germline lookup yields CDR1 SGHAT and CDR2 FQNNGV. The CDR3 DNA is TGTGCCAGCAGCGAGGGGCTAGCGGGTACTTACGAGCAGTACTTC. It yields the protein CASSEGLAGTYEQYF.

The J gene is TRBJ1-5, the V gene TRBV27, with 7 bases matching TRBD1. The germline V gene has CDR1 MNHEY and CDR2 SMNVEV (reference sequence). The CDR3 spans 14 residues. V shed 4 bases, J shed 5 bases, and the junction held 5 bases outside the gene matches. CDR3 residues: CASSSGGGDQPQHF. DNA for the CDR3: TGTGCCAGCAGTTCCGGAGGGGGCGATCAGCCCCAGCATTTT.

The rearrangement links TRBV27 to TRBJ2-1; D unresolved. V lost 3 bases, J lost 8 bases, and 17 bases lay in between. Per the germline V gene, CDR1 is MNHEY and CDR2 is SMNVEV (reference sequence). The CDR3 runs to 15 residues. In DNA form, the CDR3 reads TGTGCCAGCAGTTTCTTGGGCTACTCGGATGATGAGCAGTTCTTC. Its translation is CASSFLGYSDDEQFF.

DNA for the CDR3: TGTGCCAGCAGCTTCTCCGGGACAGGGGATGGCTACACCTTC. This gives the protein CASSFSGTGDGYTF. This chain uses TRBV7-6 with TRBJ1-2; 10 nucleotides align to TRBD1. The CDR3 is 14 residues long. The trim removed 3 bases at V and 6 bases at J, leaving 4 bases unmatched. CDR1 is SGHVS and CDR2 is FNYEAQ in the germline V gene.

This clone appeared a single time. The chain uses TRBV4-3 and TRBJ2-1; 9 nucleotides line up with TRBD2. Germline V gene sequence: CDR1 LGHNA, CDR2 YSLEER. This CDR3 has 18 residues. V shed 0 bases, J shed 0 bases, and the junction held 6 bases outside the gene matches. DNA of the CDR3: TGCGCCAGCAGCCAAGATTGGTTAGCGGGAGTCTCCTACAATGAGCAGTTCTTC. It encodes CASSQDWLAGVSYNEQFF.